These T cell receptor beta chains were read from a single sample in a study of cytomegalovirus exposure and HLA in healthy donors. Assay used: immunoSEQ multiplex PCR; TCRdb lists only in-frame clones, some missing. Of some 65,000 clones in the sample, 70% to 80% were seen once. The source material was PBMCs. These receptors were taken from a girl between 10 and 17 years old in good health and CMV-seropositive. The CDR3 runs from the conserved cysteine through the conserved F or W. The order of the fields is V gene, clone size, J gene, D gene, CDR3 protein, CDR3 DNA. D genes are given only for firm matches. Part of the rows lack a size; the others show once, few, many or a class for expanded clones.

TRBV2	.	TRBJ2-1	TRBD2	CASSVTGGENNEQFF	TGTGCCAGCAGCGTAACGGGGGGGGAAAACAATGAGCAGTTCTTC
TRBV2	.	TRBJ2-7	.	CASVLSPHEQYF	TGTGCCAGCGTCCTGTCCCCCCACGAGCAGTACTTC
TRBV30	.	TRBJ2-5	.	CAWSVAAYQETQYF	TGTGCCTGGAGTGTAGCAGCGTACCAAGAGACCCAGTACTTC
TRBV6-5	.	TRBJ2-7	TRBD2	CASSSGGPGAYEQYF	TGTGCCAGCAGTTCGGGGGGTCCGGGAGCCTACGAGCAGTACTTC
TRBV29-1	.	TRBJ1-4	TRBD1	CSMTGRGEKLFF	TGCAGCATGACAGGGAGAGGTGAAAAACTGTTTTTT
TRBV2	.	TRBJ1-1	.	CASSDAGSKAFF	TGTGCCAGCAGTGATGCAGGGTCTAAGGCTTTCTTT
TRBV6-1	.	TRBJ2-7	TRBD1	CASSAWTGGPYEQYF	TGTGCCAGCAGTGCCTGGACAGGGGGTCCGTACGAGCAGTACTTC
TRBV7-2	once	TRBJ2-1	.	CASSLAPWWQGGGEQFF	TGTGCCAGCAGCTTAGCGCCCTGGTGGCAGGGAGGTGGTGAGCAGTTCTTC
TRBV9	few	TRBJ2-6	.	CASSVGLTFLRSGANVLTF	TGTGCCAGCAGCGTCGGCTTGACATTCCTTCGCTCTGGGGCCAACGTCCTGACTTTC
TRBV28	.	TRBJ1-2	TRBD1	CASSFFIRTGGDGYTF	TGTGCCAGCAGTTTTTTCATCCGGACAGGGGGCGATGGCTACACCTTC
TRBV6-5	.	TRBJ1-5	TRBD1	CASRDRGNQPQHF	TGTGCCAGCAGAGACAGGGGCAATCAGCCCCAGCATTTT
TRBV14	.	TRBJ1-1	.	CASSRAGSYTEAFF	TGTGCCAGCAGCCGAGCGGGGTCGTACACTGAAGCTTTCTTT
TRBV6-6	.	TRBJ1-2	.	CASSFPGCYGYTF	TGTGCCAGCAGTTTTCCCGGGTGCTATGGCTACACCTTC
TRBV27	.	TRBJ1-1	.	CASNRGVGTEAFF	TGTGCCAGCAACCGGGGGGTAGGCACTGAAGCTTTCTTT
TRBV28	.	TRBJ2-7	TRBD2	CASSLGGTTRGEQYF	TGTGCCAGCAGTTTAGGGGGGACTACACGAGGCGAGCAGTACTTC
TRBV6-1	once	TRBJ1-2	.	CASSESGYGYTF	TGTGCCAGCAGTGAATCGGGCTATGGCTACACCTTC
TRBV7-2	.	TRBJ1-1	TRBD1	CASSNRDSGRKAFF	TGTGCCAGCAGCAACCGGGACAGCGGAAGAAAAGCTTTCTTT
TRBV29-1	few	TRBJ1-1	TRBD1	CSARAGGNTEAFF	TGCAGCGCACGGGCAGGGGGCAACACTGAAGCTTTCTTT
TRBV4-3	.	TRBJ2-5	.	CASSPSRLGRGVETQYF	TGCGCCAGCAGCCCTTCCCGACTAGGCAGAGGGGTAGAGACCCAGTACTTC
TRBV7-9	.	TRBJ2-1	.	CASSLAGHNEQFF	TGTGCCAGCAGCTTAGCGGGGCACAATGAGCAGTTCTTC
TRBV5-1	.	TRBJ1-1	TRBD1	CASSLGGTGNTEAFF	TGCGCCAGCAGCTTGGGGGGGACAGGCAACACTGAAGCTTTCTTT
TRBV9	.	TRBJ1-5	.	CASSAQPGGQPQHF	TGTGCCAGCAGCGCCCAGCCTGGAGGGCAGCCCCAGCATTTT
TRBV15	once	TRBJ2-1	TRBD1	CATSRDQDRVNEQFF	TGTGCCACCAGCAGAGATCAGGACAGGGTGAATGAGCAGTTCTTC
TRBV30	.	TRBJ1-2	.	CALRGGYTF	TGTGCCTTACGGGGGGGCTACACCTTC
TRBV5-6	.	TRBJ1-1	.	CASSPHIRGMNTEAFF	TGTGCCAGCAGCCCCCATATCAGGGGAATGAACACTGAAGCTTTCTTT
TRBV28	few	TRBJ1-5	.	CASRFTGTNQPQHF	TGTGCCAGCAGGTTTACAGGGACCAATCAGCCCCAGCATTTT
TRBV7-2	.	TRBJ1-5	.	CASSLQGYVNQPQHF	TGTGCCAGCAGTTTACAGGGCTATGTCAATCAGCCCCAGCATTTT
TRBV7-9	few	TRBJ1-2	.	CASSAIEYGYTF	TGTGCCAGCAGCGCCATCGAGTATGGCTACACCTTC
TRBV25-1	.	TRBJ2-2	.	CASSYWDSGELFF	TGTGCCAGCAGCTATTGGGACTCCGGGGAGCTGTTTTTT